The 30 T cell receptor beta chains listed next were all sequenced from one sample in a study of shared clonotypes between healthy human individuals. Repertoires were generated with immunoSEQ multiplex PCR, while TCRdb's copy carries only in-frame clones and drops some. Altogether around 1,000,000 clones are present, roughly 80% being singletons, with the ten largest covering more than 0.85%. The sample was memory CD4+ T cells from PBMCs. Subset specified: CD45RA-negative fraction. The receptors derive from a man aged 18 to 30 in good health. Some clones in this sample may be carry-over from other donors' samples.

J is TRBJ2-7 and V is TRBV27; D call uncertain. This CDR3 has 17 residues. Trimming took off 6 bases at V and 3 bases at J, with 24 bases between the two ends. The germline gives CDR1 MNHEY, CDR2 SMNVEV (reference sequence). The DNA of the CDR3 is TGTGCCAGCAGGCCCGTTAATTCGCTAGGTTTGGGCTACGAGCAGTACTTC. Translated, it gives CASRPVNSLGLGYEQYF.

This clone has more than one count but fewer than ten. The V gene is TRBV29-1, the J gene TRBJ1-4; D remains unclear. With 5 bases removed from V and 5 bases from J, the gap between germline ends came to 9 bases. Germline V gene sequence: CDR1 SQVTM, CDR2 ANQGSEA. This CDR3 has 12 residues. This CDR3 reads CSVSLNNEKLFF. The CDR3, as DNA: TGCAGCGTTTCCCTAAACAATGAAAAACTGTTTTTT.

This sequence joins TRBV19 and TRBJ2-7; TRBD1 agrees at 9 bases. V lost 7 bases and J lost 3; bases outside the gene matches: 4. The CDR3 runs 13 residues. The germline gives CDR1 LNHDA, CDR2 SQIVND (reference sequence). CDR3 protein: CASTDRGSYEQYF. CDR3 nucleotides: TGTGCCAGTACTGACAGGGGGAGCTACGAGCAGTACTTC. The full variable domain, in which reference TRBV19 and TRBJ2-7 provide the parts outside the CDR3, is DGGITQSPKYLFRKEGQNVTLSCEQNLNHDAMYWYRQDPGQGLRLIYYSQIVNDFQKGDIAEGYSVSREKKESFPLTVTSAQKNPTAFYLCASTDRGSYEQYFGPGTRLTVT.

The rearrangement joins TRBV13 to TRBJ2-7, with TRBD2 identical over 7 bases. CDR3 length: 14 amino acids. CDR1 is PRHDT, CDR2 FYEKMQ, per germline (reference sequence). With V trimmed by 0 bases and J by 6 bases, 5 bases remained unmatched. The CDR3 nucleotides read TGTGCCAGCAGCTTAGGGCTAGCGGAGGGCGAGCAGTACTTC. Translated, it gives CASSLGLAEGEQYF.

The J gene is TRBJ2-7, the V gene TRBV5-7; 7 positions match TRBD2. TRBV5-7 is identified as an open reading frame with a role that is uncertain. The CDR3 is made up of 16 amino acids. Losses at the gene ends were 1 base for V and 5 bases for J; bases not matched to a gene: 12. In nucleotides, the CDR3 is TGTGCCAGCAGCTTGAATGCCCGGGGGGAGGTCCACGAGCAGTACTTC. This codes for CASSLNARGEVHEQYF.

The chain recombines TRBV29-1 with TRBJ2-2, with D perhaps given as TRBD1 or TRBD2 (5 bases each). V lost 3 bases and J lost 6, with 11 bases in between. This CDR3 is 13 amino acids long. Germline loops: CDR1 SQVTM, CDR2 ANQGSEA. The CDR3 here is CSVDGTVPGELFF. CDR3 bases: TGCAGCGTTGACGGGACGGTCCCCGGGGAGCTGTTTTTT.

The chain combines TRBV5-1 with TRBJ2-7; D gene ambiguous. Per the germline V gene, CDR1 is SGHRS and CDR2 is YFSETQ. The CDR3 runs to 15 residues. The ends were cut back, 3 bases at V and 5 bases at J, with 18 bases in the middle. Here the CDR3 DNA reads TGCGCCAGCAGCTCGGGCCCTGCTTTGAGCGACGAGCAGTACTTC. Its translation is CASSSGPALSDEQYF.

The chain employs TRBV7-8 and TRBJ2-7; 9 positions agree with TRBD2. In germline, CDR1 is SGHVS, CDR2 FQNEAQ. The CDR3 is 15 amino acids. The V and J ends lost 5 bases and 0 bases, in that order; junction bases with no gene match: 5. Written as DNA, the CDR3 is TGTGCCAGCAGCCGAGCGGGGGGAAGCTCCTACGAGCAGTACTTC. It specifies CASSRAGGSSYEQYF.

The chain links TRBV5-1 to TRBJ2-2; 9 bases are shared with TRBD2. With V trimmed by 0 bases and J by 4 bases, 7 bases remained unmatched. CDR1 is SGHRS and CDR2 is YFSETQ in the germline V gene. The CDR3 extends over 17 amino acids. The CDR3 nucleotides are TGCGCCAGCAGCTTGGCCTCTCTAGCGGGAAGCACCGGGGAGCTGTTTTTT. Amino acids: CASSLASLAGSTGELFF.

This CDR3 is CASSWGLNTEAFF. CDR3 nucleotide sequence: TGTGCCAGCAGTTGGGGGTTGAACACTGAAGCTTTCTTT. The chain links TRBV28 to TRBJ1-1; D might be TRBD1 (5 bases). CDR1 and CDR2 from the germline V gene are MDHEN and SYDVKM. The V gene lost 4 bases and the J gene lost 0 bases, with 6 bases spanning the gap. This CDR3 spans 13 amino acids.

This chain uses TRBV2 with TRBJ2-5, with D perhaps given as TRBD1 or TRBD2 (5 bases each). There are 13 residues in the CDR3. V dropped 1 base and J dropped 5 bases, with 8 bases sitting between them. Germline CDR1 SNHLY, CDR2 FYNNEI. This chain's CDR3 is CASSEGWGETQYF. The CDR3 DNA sequence: TGTGCCAGCAGTGAAGGGTGGGGGGAGACCCAGTACTTC.

The chain recombines TRBV11-2 with TRBJ1-3, with D possibly matching TRBD1 (5 bases). Germline V gene sequence: CDR1 SGHAT, CDR2 FQNNGV. V was pared by 5 bases and J by 0 bases, with 8 bases between. The CDR3 has 14 amino acids. The CDR3 DNA reads TGTGCCAGCAGCGGGGCGAACTCTGGAAACACCATATATTTT. Amino acid sequence: CASSGANSGNTIYF.

This clone was seen a handful of times. Other DNA sequences within the sample encode an identical CDR3. This rearrangement joins TRBV5-1 to TRBJ2-3, with D unresolved. V was cut by 5 bases and J by 6 bases, with 10 bases left in between. Germline assignment: CDR1 SGHRS and CDR2 YFSETQ. This CDR3 has 12 residues. CDR3 nucleotides: TGCGCCAGCAGTCCACCCGCGGATACGCAGTATTTT. It codes for CASSPPADTQYF.

This chain links TRBV7-3 with TRBJ2-7; TRBD2 matches 14 bases. The V segment lost 5 bases and the J segment 4 bases; nucleotides outside the gene matches: 7. This CDR3 region has 16 residues. Germline V gene sequence: CDR1 SGHTA, CDR2 FQGTGA. The CDR3 spells CASSPPTSGRGYEQYF. CDR3 DNA: TGTGCCAGCAGCCCCCCGACTAGCGGGAGGGGGTACGAGCAGTACTTC.

V and J are TRBV27 and TRBJ2-4; D perhaps matches TRBD2 (6 bases). Germline V CDR1 and CDR2: MNHEY, SMNVEV (reference sequence). This CDR3 has 14 residues. V lost 9 bases to trimming and J lost 3 bases, with 15 bases between them. CDR3 in amino acids: CASGASVYKNIQYF. As DNA, the CDR3 is TGTGCCAGTGGGGCTAGCGTTTACAAAAACATTCAGTACTTC.

The rearrangement links TRBV27 to TRBJ1-5; D is unclear. The CDR3 extends over 11 amino acids. V lost 8 bases, J lost 5 bases, and 7 bases lay in between. Germline assignment: CDR1 MNHEY and CDR2 SMNVEV (reference sequence). The DNA of the CDR3 is TGTGCCAGCCCGCAGTATCAGCCCCAGCATTTT. This gives the protein CASPQYQPQHF.

Concerning this clone: Different DNA sequences within this sample yield the same CDR3. The gene calls are TRBV5-1 and TRBJ2-4; D is ambiguous. V lost 0 bases to trimming and J lost 1 base, with 5 bases between them. CDR3 length equals 14 residues. Per germline, CDR1 SGHRS and CDR2 YFSETQ. CDR3 region: CASSLEGAKNIQYF. CDR3 DNA sequence: TGCGCCAGCAGCTTGGAGGGCGCCAAAAACATTCAGTACTTC.

The J gene is TRBJ2-7, the V gene TRBV15; 13 bases are shared with TRBD2. This CDR3 comprises 17 residues. Germline V CDR1 and CDR2: LNHNV, YYDKDF (reference sequence). The junction had 7 bases not matched to a gene; V was cut back by 0 bases and J by 5 bases. The CDR3: CATSREEGLAGFHEQYF. DNA of the CDR3: TGTGCCACCAGCAGAGAAGAGGGACTAGCGGGGTTCCACGAGCAGTACTTC. The full variable domain, completed using reference TRBV15 and TRBJ2-7, is DAMVIQNPRYQVTQFGKPVTLSCSQTLNHNVMYWYQQKSSQAPKLLFHYYDKDFNNEADTPDNFQSRRPNTSFCFLDIRSPGLGDTAMYLCATSREEGLAGFHEQYFGPGTRLTVT.

This chain links TRBV7-9 with TRBJ2-7, with 10 bases aligning to TRBD2. The CDR3 consists of 15 residues. V shed 5 bases and J 2 bases; nucleotides not matched to a gene: 6. Germline CDR1 is SEHNR and CDR2 is FQNEAQ (reference sequence). The DNA for the CDR3 is TGTGCCAGCAGCGCTATAGCGGGAGGACCCTACGAGCAGTACTTC. Translating it yields CASSAIAGGPYEQYF.

The gene calls are TRBV11-2 and TRBJ1-6; D is undetermined. This CDR3 is built from 16 residues. The ends were cut back, 4 bases at V and 4 bases at J, with 14 bases in the middle. Germline CDR1 reads SGHAT; CDR2 reads FQNNGV. The CDR3 region has the DNA TGTGCCAGCAGCTCACCCTTTCGGGGTTATAATTCACCCCTCCACTTT. Its translation is CASSSPFRGYNSPLHF.

This clone was found a few times. Other DNA sequences in the sample encode the same CDR3. The chain joins TRBV6-1 to TRBJ2-1; D not certain. Trimming pared 1 base from V and 0 bases from J, leaving 7 bases between. This CDR3 comprises 15 residues. Germline CDR1 and CDR2: MNHNS and SASEGT. The DNA for the CDR3 is TGTGCCAGCAGTGAAGAAGGTTCCTCCTACAATGAGCAGTTCTTC. This codes for CASSEEGSSYNEQFF.

The chain combines TRBV19 with TRBJ2-4, with TRBD2 matching over 10 bases. V shed 4 bases, J shed 0 bases, and the junction held 12 bases outside the gene matches. This CDR3 spans 19 amino acids. Germline-derived CDR1 and CDR2 are LNHDA and SQIVND (reference sequence). The CDR3 here is CASSRGLARSHLAKNIQYF. The CDR3 DNA sequence: TGTGCCAGTAGTAGGGGACTAGCGCGATCCCATTTAGCCAAAAACATTCAGTACTTC.

The J gene is TRBJ2-3, the V gene TRBV19; a possible D gene is TRBD1 (6 bases). The CDR3 sequence is 17 residues long. Deletions cut 6 bases from V and 3 bases from J, with 22 bases between. CDR1 is LNHDA, CDR2 SQIVND, per germline (reference sequence). This CDR3 is CASSPKWGSRGTDTQYF. The CDR3 nucleotides read TGTGCCAGTAGCCCTAAGTGGGGGTCGAGGGGGACAGATACGCAGTATTTT.

Details on this clone: One base away lies a much larger clone, so this may be a sequencing read error. V gene TRBV7-3 combines with J gene TRBJ2-2; D gene unclear. Germline CDR1 SGHTA, CDR2 FQGTGA. V lost 3 bases and J 0 bases, leaving 2 bases between the germline ends. The CDR3 loop spans 13 amino acids. CDR3 protein: CASSFTNTGELFF. The CDR3 nucleotides read TGTGCCAGCAGCTTTACGAACACCGGGGAGCTGTTTTTT.

The chain is built from TRBV7-9 and TRBJ2-7; 8 nucleotides match TRBD2. Trimming cost V 3 bases and J 5 bases; bases outside gene matches: 6. The CDR3 spans 14 residues. The germline V gene has CDR1 SEHNR and CDR2 FQNEAQ (reference sequence). The CDR3 DNA reads TGTGCCAGCAGCTTTAGCGGGATGAGGAACGAGCAGTACTTC. Translated, it gives CASSFSGMRNEQYF.

The rearrangement links TRBV2 to TRBJ2-3; D gene unclear. The CDR3 covers 11 residues. V gave up 7 bases and J gave up 6 bases, with 8 bases separating them. Germline V lookup: CDR1 SNHLY, CDR2 FYNNEI. Here the CDR3 reads CASTRADTQYF. The DNA for the CDR3 is TGTGCCAGCACACGCGCGGATACGCAGTATTTT. The whole variable domain, filled in from reference TRBV2 and TRBJ2-3, reads EPEVTQTPSHQVTQMGQEVILRCVPISNHLYFYWYRQILGQKVEFLVSFYNNEISEKSEIFDDQFSVERPDGSNFTLKIRSTKLEDSAMYFCASTRADTQYFGPGTRLTVL.

The chain recombines TRBV5-4 with TRBJ2-1; 14 bases match TRBD2. Germline V gene lookup returns CDR1 SGHNT and CDR2 YYREEE (reference sequence). CDR3 length: 15 amino acids. The ends lost 2 bases at V and 9 bases at J; junction bases unmatched: 4. The CDR3 sequence: CASSFRLAGGAEQFF. CDR3 in DNA: TGTGCCAGCAGCTTCAGACTAGCGGGAGGGGCTGAGCAGTTCTTC.

This clone was counted a single time. V and J are TRBV6-1 and TRBJ2-7; unclear D gene. The CDR3 covers 14 residues. CDR1 and CDR2 (germline): MNHNS, SASEGT. Trimming took 8 bases from V and 2 from J, leaving 16 bases between them. The CDR3, as DNA: TGTGCCAGCCCAAGGGATCTTGGCCCCTACGAGCAGTACTTC. It codes for CASPRDLGPYEQYF.

The chain is built from TRBV9 and TRBJ2-2, with D perhaps TRBD1 or TRBD2 (6 bases each). The germline CDR1 and CDR2 sequences are SGDLS and YYNGEE. This CDR3 is built from 15 residues. With 0 bases removed from V and 6 bases from J, the gap between germline ends came to 12 bases. The DNA for the CDR3 is TGTGCCAGCAGCGTAGGCCTGGGGGGCGCCGGGGAGCTGTTTTTT. Its protein product is CASSVGLGGAGELFF.

The gene calls are TRBV9 and TRBJ1-4; the match to TRBD1 covers 7 bases. Unmatched junction bases numbered 6, after V lost 4 bases and J lost 3 bases. CDR3 length: 15 amino acids. Germline CDR1 is SGDLS and CDR2 is YYNGEE. CDR3 nucleotide sequence: TGTGCCAGCAGCCGAGGGGGCAGGGCTAATGAAAAACTGTTTTTT. Translated: CASSRGGRANEKLFF.